This is a list of T cell receptor beta chains from one sample in a study of CD8+ T cells in alopecia areata. Profiling relied on immunoSEQ multiplex PCR, and the TCRdb table lists in-frame clones only, not all of them. The data hold some 220,000 clones, with more than 45% observed a single time. The sample in question was CD4+ T cells sorted from blood, obtained at week 4, from a patient treated with tofacitinib. These receptors were collected from a human donor with alopecia areata. CDR3s include the opening cysteine and the closing phenylalanine or tryptophan. The D gene is left open where the match is weak. Where a row states a size, it is once, few, many or the class of an expanded clone; other rows omit it.

v_call	d_call	j_call	clone_size	cdr3_nt	cdr3_aa
TRBV7-2	NA	TRBJ1-1	few	TGTGCCAGCAGCAGGGAAAACACTGAAGCTTTCTTT	CASSRENTEAFF
TRBV7-2	TRBD1	TRBJ2-5	NA	TGTGCCAGCAGCTTAGTCTTTAGCAGGGGGCGGGAGACCCAGTACTTC	CASSLVFSRGRETQYF
TRBV30	NA	TRBJ1-2	NA	TGTGCCTGGAGTCCGTTCGGTTCCAACCCCTATGGCTACACCTTC	CAWSPFGSNPYGYTF
TRBV29-1	NA	TRBJ1-2	NA	TGCAGCGTTGGCCTTTCTAACTATGGCTACACCTTC	CSVGLSNYGYTF
TRBV29-1	NA	TRBJ2-7	few	TGCAGCGTTGAAAAAACAGGTGCCTACGAGCAGTACTTC	CSVEKTGAYEQYF
TRBV6-6	NA	TRBJ2-2	NA	TGTGCCAGCTTTACAAACACCGGGGAGCTGTTTTTT	CASFTNTGELFF
TRBV29-1	NA	TRBJ1-1	NA	TGCAGCGTTGTTAGGGCGGACACTGAAGCTTTCTTT	CSVVRADTEAFF
TRBV5-4	TRBD1	TRBJ1-6	NA	TGTGCCAGCAGCTTGGGACAGGGGTCTTCACCCCTCCACTTT	CASSLGQGSSPLHF
TRBV5-1	TRBD1	TRBJ2-7	NA	TGCGCCAGCAGTCAGAATACCGGGACAGGGACCTACGAGCAGTACTTC	CASSQNTGTGTYEQYF
TRBV7-2	NA	TRBJ2-5	NA	TGTGCCAGCAGCTTAGCAAGGGTCCCCCAGTACTTC	CASSLARVPQYF
TRBV6-5	NA	TRBJ1-1	NA	TGTGCCAGCAGTTACGCCACGGACGCCACTGAAGCTTTCTTT	CASSYATDATEAFF
TRBV13	TRBD1	TRBJ1-6	NA	TGTGCCAGCAGCTTAGGACAGGGGGTCAACTCACCCCTCCACTTT	CASSLGQGVNSPLHF
TRBV7-2	TRBD1	TRBJ1-4	many	TGTGCCAGCAGCGCGGACAGGGGGCGCAGTGAAAAACTGTTTTTT	CASSADRGRSEKLFF
TRBV29-1	TRBD1	TRBJ2-7	NA	TGCAGCGTTGAAAGGACAGGGACCTACGAGCAGTACTTC	CSVERTGTYEQYF
TRBV20-1	NA	TRBJ2-7	NA	TGCAGTGCGACACAGACCTACGAGCAGTACTTC	CSATQTYEQYF
TRBV10-3	NA	TRBJ1-5	NA	TGTGCCATCAGCGAACTAAATCAGCCCCAGCATTTT	CAISELNQPQHF
TRBV15	TRBD2	TRBJ2-1	once	TGTGCCACCAGCAGCAGACTAGCGGGCCACAATGAGCAGTTCTTC	CATSSRLAGHNEQFF
TRBV5-4	TRBD1	TRBJ1-6	NA	TGTGCCAGCAGCTTCTGGGACAGTGAAAATTCACCCCTCCACTTT	CASSFWDSENSPLHF
TRBV6-1	NA	TRBJ2-7	many	TGTGCCAGCAGGACCGGGAGCAGGGACGAGCAGTACTTC	CASRTGSRDEQYF
TRBV5-4	NA	TRBJ2-1	NA	TGTGCCAGCAGCTGGGGGAACAATGAGCAGTTCTTC	CASSWGNNEQFF
TRBV29-1	TRBD2	TRBJ2-3	NA	TGCAGCGTTGAGTCCAAGCGGGGGGGTTTAGATACGCAGTATTTT	CSVESKRGGLDTQYF
TRBV15	NA	TRBJ2-3	NA	TGTGCCACCAGCAGGACGCCGGGACACAGCACAGATACGCAGTATTTT	CATSRTPGHSTDTQYF
TRBV14	NA	TRBJ1-1	few	TGTGCCAGCAGCCAAGGGTTTTTCACTGAAGCTTTCTTT	CASSQGFFTEAFF
TRBV4-1	NA	TRBJ2-1	few	TGCGCCAGCAGCGAGATGCAGGAGCAGTTCTTC	CASSEMQEQFF
TRBV29-1	NA	TRBJ1-2	NA	TGCAGCGCCCCGGACAGAGACTATGGCTACACCTTC	CSAPDRDYGYTF
TRBV9	NA	TRBJ1-6	NA	TGTGCCAGCAGCGTAGGAGGCAGAGTAAATTCACCCCTCCACTTT	CASSVGGRVNSPLHF
TRBV29-1	NA	TRBJ2-6	NA	TGCAGCGTTGGAGGGTTCTCTGGGGCCAACGTCCTGACTTTC	CSVGGFSGANVLTF
TRBV10-2	NA	TRBJ1-5	few	TGCGCCAGCAGTGAGTCCAGGGTAAGCAATCAGCCCCAGCATTTT	CASSESRVSNQPQHF
TRBV29-1	NA	TRBJ1-4	few	TGCAGCGTTCGTTTAACTAATGAAAAACTGTTTTTT	CSVRLTNEKLFF
TRBV6-5	TRBD1	TRBJ2-7	NA	TGTGCCAGCAGTATCACAGGGGGTGTCGACTACGAGCAGTACTTC	CASSITGGVDYEQYF
TRBV29-1	NA	TRBJ2-5	NA	TGCAGCGTTGAGTTCTTTGGTAGGGCGGGCGGCAAGAAGACCCAGTACTTC	CSVEFFGRAGGKKTQYF
TRBV25-1	NA	TRBJ2-7	NA	TGTGCCAGCAGTGTGCAGGGGTACGAGCAGTACTTC	CASSVQGYEQYF
TRBV10-3	NA	TRBJ1-6	NA	TGTGCCATCAGTGACGTTGGGGAGTCACCCCTCCACTTT	CAISDVGESPLHF
TRBV5-1	TRBD1	TRBJ1-1	NA	TGCGCCAGCTACGGACAGGCTCGCACTGAAGCTTTCTTT	CASYGQARTEAFF
TRBV30	TRBD1	TRBJ1-5	NA	TGTGCCTGGAGTGAAGGACAGGCACAGCCCCAGCATTTT	CAWSEGQAQPQHF
TRBV5-1	NA	TRBJ2-3	NA	TGCGCCAGCAGGGACTCCACAGATACGCAGTATTTT	CASRDSTDTQYF
TRBV5-4	NA	TRBJ2-7	NA	TGTGCCAGCAGCTTGTGGGGGTCGGGCGAGCAGTACTTC	CASSLWGSGEQYF
TRBV7-2	NA	TRBJ1-2	few	TGTGCCAGCACCCCGAGTAGGGACTATGGCTACACCTTC	CASTPSRDYGYTF
TRBV30	NA	TRBJ2-1	NA	TGTGCCTGGAGCCTCTTGGGCGATGAGCAGTTCTTC	CAWSLLGDEQFF
TRBV30	NA	TRBJ2-7	NA	TGTGCCTGGAGTGAGGGGACCTACGAGCAGTACTTC	CAWSEGTYEQYF
TRBV25-1	TRBD1	TRBJ2-1	NA	TGTGCCAGCAGTGAGGGACAGGGCTTGTTCTTC	CASSEGQGLFF
TRBV2	NA	TRBJ2-2	few	TGTGCCAGCAGTGAACAGGCGCCCGGGGAGCTGTTTTTT	CASSEQAPGELFF
TRBV30	NA	TRBJ1-6	NA	TGTGCCTGGAGCCGACCCGATCAGCCTAATTCACCCCTCCACTTT	CAWSRPDQPNSPLHF
TRBV4-3	NA	TRBJ2-2	NA	TGCGCCAGCAGCGGGCTAGGTGACACCGGGGAGCTGTTTTTT	CASSGLGDTGELFF
TRBV30	TRBD2	TRBJ2-2	once	TGTGCCTGGAGAGGAGCGGGGGGAACGGTGTTTTTT	CAWRGAGGTVFF
TRBV29-1	NA	TRBJ2-1	NA	TGCAGCGTTGACAGGGAGAAGACCTCCTACAATGAGCAGTTCTTC	CSVDREKTSYNEQFF
TRBV29-1	NA	TRBJ2-1	few	TGCAGCGTTGAAGACCGGGACTGGCCTCCCAATGAGCAGTTCTTC	CSVEDRDWPPNEQFF
TRBV9	TRBD2	TRBJ2-7	NA	TGTGCCAGCAGCGTAGCCCCGGGAGGGTACGAGCAGTACTTC	CASSVAPGGYEQYF
TRBV4-3	NA	TRBJ2-4	NA	TGCGCCAGCAGCCAAGAAGTCAGGGTGCGGGTGGGGGCCAAAAACATTCAGTACTTC	CASSQEVRVRVGAKNIQYF
TRBV10-3	NA	TRBJ2-7	NA	TGTGCCATCAGTGGCTTCCGGGACGGAGAAAGGGAGCAGTACTTC	CAISGFRDGEREQYF
TRBV11-2	NA	TRBJ1-2	NA	TGTGCCAGCAGCTTAGGAAGGACCTCCACCTCTGGCTACACCTTC	CASSLGRTSTSGYTF
TRBV30	TRBD1	TRBJ1-5	NA	TGTGCCTGGAATGAACAGGGGGCCGGCCAGCCCCAGCATTTT	CAWNEQGAGQPQHF
TRBV10-3	TRBD1	TRBJ1-6	NA	TGTGCCTCAGCTACAGGGGGGAATTCACCCCTCCACTTT	CASATGGNSPLHF
TRBV30	NA	TRBJ1-5	NA	TGTGCCTGGGCCGGGACGCTCAATCAGCCCCAGCATTTT	CAWAGTLNQPQHF
TRBV11-2	TRBD1	TRBJ1-3	NA	TGTGCCAGCAGCCGGACAGGGCACTCTGGAAACACCATATATTTT	CASSRTGHSGNTIYF
TRBV9	NA	TRBJ2-7	NA	TGTGCCAGCAGCCGGGACATAGGATCGGACGAGCAGTACTTC	CASSRDIGSDEQYF
TRBV29-1	NA	TRBJ2-7	NA	TGCAGCGTTGAGGTACTTCCGAGCGAGCAGTACTTC	CSVEVLPSEQYF
TRBV7-9	NA	TRBJ2-3	NA	TGTGCCAGCAGCTTGTCGGGTTTCTCAGATACGCAGTATTTT	CASSLSGFSDTQYF
TRBV7-9	TRBD1	TRBJ2-7	few	TGTGCCAGCAGAGGGACAGACTACGAGCAGTACTTC	CASRGTDYEQYF
TRBV25-1	NA	TRBJ2-1	NA	TGTGCCAGCAACGATGGGGAAGAGCAGTTCTTC	CASNDGEEQFF